These 6 T cell receptor beta chains were sequenced from one sample in a study of blood T cells in healthy people across ages. It was with a sample-barcoded 5' primer and a J-beta primer mix that a second PCR of roughly 7 to 12 cycles was run. One entry per CDR3 protein, called by TCRdb with MiXCR from the 5' RACE reads. Of about 1.6 million distinct CDR3 sequences listed, roughly a third are singletons. The sequenced material came from blood. These receptor sequences come from a woman aged 25 to 39 in good health.

This clonotype was counted only a few times. V and J are TRBV7-9 and TRBJ2-5, with a possible D match to TRBD1 (5 bases). The CDR3 sequence is 12 residues long. CDR1 is SEHNR, CDR2 FQNEAQ, per germline (reference sequence). Trimming removed 3 bases at V and 11 bases at J, with 13 bases between. Here the CDR3 reads CASSFRAGEQYF. CDR3 nucleotide sequence: TGTGCCAGCAGCTTCAGGGCCGGTGAGCAGTACTTC. Together with reference TRBV7-9 and TRBJ2-5, the CDR3 gives the full variable domain: DTGVSQNPRHKITKRGQNVTFRCDPISEHNRLYWYRQTLGQGPEFLTYFQNEAQLEKSRLLSDRFSAERPKGSFSTLEIQRTEQGDSAMYLCASSFRAGEQYFGPGTRLLVL.

The V call is TRBV10-3, the J call TRBJ2-7, with D uncertain. The V end lost 10 bases, the J end lost 6 bases, and 13 bases lay between the germline ends. Looked up from germline, CDR1 is ENHRY and CDR2 is SYGVKD. The CDR3 covers 11 residues. This CDR3 is CATTTNGEQYF. Written as DNA, the CDR3 is TGTGCCACCACTACTAACGGCGAGCAGTACTTC.

This clonotype turned up a few times. The rearrangement links TRBV11-2 to TRBJ2-7, with D tentatively TRBD2 (6 bases). This CDR3 is 15 amino acids long. Trimming cost V 0 bases and J 2 bases, with 11 bases left between them. CDR1 is SGHAT and CDR2 is FQNNGV in the germline V gene. The CDR3 sequence: CASSLDGGKTYEQYF. The DNA for the CDR3 is TGTGCCAGCAGCTTAGATGGGGGGAAGACCTACGAGCAGTACTTC.

CDR3 bases: TGTGCCAGCAGCAAAGGGTACCCTGAGCAGTTCTTC. It encodes CASSKGYPEQFF. The chain employs TRBV7-8 and TRBJ2-1; D gene uncertain. CDR1 and CDR2 (germline): SGHVS, FQNEAQ. V shed 5 bases and J shed 9 bases, with 11 bases lying between them. The CDR3 sequence is 12 residues long.

J is TRBJ2-3 and V is TRBV24-1; 8 nucleotides agree with TRBD2. The germline V gene has CDR1 KGHDR and CDR2 SFDVKD. Unmatched junction bases numbered 9, after V lost 5 bases and J lost 0 bases. The CDR3 extends over 17 amino acids. The CDR3 nucleotides read TGTGCCACCAGTGGCCCGGGGGGGAAGACGAGCACAGATACGCAGTATTTT. This gives the protein CATSGPGGKTSTDTQYF.

The chain links TRBV7-9 to TRBJ2-1; D uncertain. The CDR3 is 14 amino acids. V was trimmed by 5 bases and J by 5 bases, leaving 13 bases between them. Germline assignment: CDR1 SEHNR and CDR2 FQNEAQ (reference sequence). CDR3 region: CASSPLGDDNEQFF. CDR3 bases: TGTGCCAGCAGCCCCCTAGGAGACGACAATGAGCAGTTCTTC.